Presented here are 8 T cell receptor beta chains from one specimen sequenced in a study of CXCR3-negative and CXCR3-positive naive CD8 T cells. Study-level results: Compared with CXCR3-negative naive cells, CXCR3-positive naive cells showed more hydrophobic TRB CDR3s.

These TCRs' antigens remain unknown. UMI-labeled TRB cDNA libraries were prepared by 5' RACE. Following a re-call of the 5' RACE reads, TCRdb has one entry per CDR3 protein and lacks DNA. In all, the sample yields about 98,000 distinct CDR3 sequences. The sample taken for sequencing was naive CXCR3+ CD8+ T cells from blood. Specified subset: CD45RO-CCR7+CD27+CD95- naive CD8+ T cells expressing CXCR3 (TNR3+). These receptor sequences come from a human donor in good health. Some clones in this sample may be carry-over from other donors' samples.

The V and J genes are TRBV29-1 and TRBJ2-3; the D gene TCRdb calls, TRBD1, cannot be checked with no DNA. Germline assignment: CDR1 SQVTM and CDR2 ANQGSEA. This CDR3 is 14 amino acids long. This CDR3 reads CSVGGDASTDTQYF.

The chain recombines TRBV14 with TRBJ2-7. From germline, CDR1 is SGHDN and CDR2 FVKESK. CDR3 length equals 16 residues. This CDR3 is CASSSYADSSSYEQYF.

The CDR3 is CASSWLEVYEQYF. This sequence joins TRBV5-5 and TRBJ2-7. Looked up from germline, CDR1 is SGHKS and CDR2 is YYEKEE (reference sequence). The CDR3 sequence is 13 residues long. The whole variable domain, filled in from reference TRBV5-5 and TRBJ2-7, reads DAGVTQSPTHLIKTRGQQVTLRCSPISGHKSVSWYQQVLGQGPQFIFQYYEKEERGRGNFPDRFSARQFPNYSSELNVNALLLGDSALYLCASSWLEVYEQYFGPGTRLTVT.

The gene calls are TRBV12-3 or TRBV12-4 and TRBJ2-3; TCRdb's D call, TRBD1, is unchecked because there is no DNA. The CDR3 covers 17 residues. The CDR3 loop is CASSLFNWRGSTDTQYF.

J is TRBJ2-7 and V is TRBV4-1; TCRdb returns TRBD2, unconfirmable since there is no DNA. The CDR3 runs 14 residues. Germline V CDR1 and CDR2: MGHRA, YSYEKL. The CDR3 sequence is CASSPSSAAYEQYF.

The V and J genes are TRBV5-5 and TRBJ2-7; TCRdb's D gene call, TRBD1, goes unchecked for lack of DNA. From germline, CDR1 is SGHKS and CDR2 YYEKEE (reference sequence). The CDR3 runs to 16 residues. The CDR3 loop reads CASSWTGTGTSYEQYF.

The chain carries TRBV29-1 and TRBJ1-2; the TRBD1 assignment by TCRdb is unverifiable without DNA. Germline loops: CDR1 SQVTM, CDR2 ANQGSEA. The CDR3 contains 15 residues. CDR3 loop: CSAHLGGGTNYGYTF. Based on the CDR3 plus reference TRBV29-1 and TRBJ1-2, the full variable domain is SAVISQKPSRDICQRGTSLTIQCQVDSQVTMMFWYRQQPGQSLTLIATANQGSEATYESGFVIDKFPISRPNLTFSTLTVSNMSPEDSSIYLCSAHLGGGTNYGYTFGSGTRLTVV.

This CDR3 is CASSAGVPNQPQHF. The chain joins TRBV7-9 to TRBJ1-5; the TRBD1 assignment by TCRdb is unverifiable without DNA. Germline V gene data show CDR1 as SEHNR and CDR2 as FQNEAQ (reference sequence). The CDR3 runs to 14 residues.